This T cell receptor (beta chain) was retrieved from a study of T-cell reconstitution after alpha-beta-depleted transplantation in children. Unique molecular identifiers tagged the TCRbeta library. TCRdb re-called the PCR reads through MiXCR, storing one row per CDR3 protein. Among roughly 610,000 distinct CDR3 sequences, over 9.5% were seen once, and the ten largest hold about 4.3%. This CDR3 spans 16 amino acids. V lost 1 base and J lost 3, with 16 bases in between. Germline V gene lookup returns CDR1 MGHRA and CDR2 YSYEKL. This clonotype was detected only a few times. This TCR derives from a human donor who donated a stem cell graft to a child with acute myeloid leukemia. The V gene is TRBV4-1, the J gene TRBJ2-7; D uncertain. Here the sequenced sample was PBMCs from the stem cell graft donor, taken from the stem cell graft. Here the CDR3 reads CASSQGARLSNYEQYF. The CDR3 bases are TGCGCCAGCAGCCAAGGTGCTAGATTAAGTAACTACGAGCAGTACTTC.